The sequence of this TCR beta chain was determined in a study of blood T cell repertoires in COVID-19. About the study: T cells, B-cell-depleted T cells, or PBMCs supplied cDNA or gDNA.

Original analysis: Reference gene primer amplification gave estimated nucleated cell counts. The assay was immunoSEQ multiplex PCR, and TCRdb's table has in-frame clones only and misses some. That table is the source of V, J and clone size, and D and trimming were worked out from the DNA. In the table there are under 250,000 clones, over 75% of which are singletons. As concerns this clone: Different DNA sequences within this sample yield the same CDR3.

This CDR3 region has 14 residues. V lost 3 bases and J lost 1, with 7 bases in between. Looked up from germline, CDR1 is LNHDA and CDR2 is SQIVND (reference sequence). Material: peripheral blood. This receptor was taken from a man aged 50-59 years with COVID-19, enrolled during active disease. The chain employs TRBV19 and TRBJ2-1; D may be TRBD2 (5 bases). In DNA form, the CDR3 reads TGTGCCAGTAGTATCGGCGGGTCCTACAATGAGCAGTTCTTC. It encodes CASSIGGSYNEQFF.